This record covers a single TCR beta chain. The target antigen is unknown. Only in-frame clones appear in the TCRdb table, and some are missing; sequencing was by immunoSEQ multiplex PCR. Of roughly 7,000 clones listed, about 88% were seen once; the top ten hold about 4.8%. The sample comes from a study of T cell clonotyping in hematopoietic cell transplantation. Regarding the study as a whole: Broader posttransplant TCR repertoire diversity was predicted by graft donor and pretransplant recipient Inverse Simpson Index values. Without cell sorting, CD4 versus CD8 contributions remain unresolved. At the given depth, recipient repertoires were over 97% de novo clonotypes.

Trimming took 2 bases from V and 1 from J, leaving 14 bases between them. Looked up from germline, CDR1 is SNHLY and CDR2 is FYNNEI. This CDR3 region has 16 residues. Specimen: PBMCs, collected 30 days after allogeneic stem cell transplant. The receptor was derived from a female patient in her forties or fifties who had an allogeneic stem cell transplant from an unrelated donor, so the T cells may come from the graft donor. Some clones in this sample may be carry-over from other donors' samples. The genes are TRBV2 and TRBJ2-5; D gene uncertain. The CDR3 nucleotides are TGTGCCAGCAGTGAATCAGAGGAGAGCGCCCAAGAGACCCAGTACTTC. It specifies CASSESEESAQETQYF.